Shown below are 5 T cell receptor beta chains from a single sample sequenced in a study of T cell responses to AZD1222 COVID-19 vaccine. Clones were read by immunoSEQ multiplex PCR, and TCRdb kept only the in-frame ones, dropping some. This sample has tens of thousands of clones, with around 82% found just once. The sample in question was peripheral blood, obtained 28 days after the second AZD1222 dose. All receptors derive from an adult who received the AZD1222 COVID-19 vaccine.

V gene TRBV7-2 combines with J gene TRBJ1-1; D gene ambiguous. Germline CDR1 reads SGHTA; CDR2 reads FQGNSA. The CDR3 extends over 14 amino acids. V was shortened by 2 bases and J by 0 bases, with 7 bases between the two germline ends. The CDR3 region has the DNA TGTGCCAGCAGCTTACAGAGCATGAACACTGAAGCTTTCTTT. Translated: CASSLQSMNTEAFF.

This chain joins TRBV11-2 and TRBJ2-7, with D tentatively TRBD1 (5 bases). Trimming pared 5 bases from V and 5 bases from J, leaving 7 bases between. CDR1 is SGHAT and CDR2 is FQNNGV in the germline V gene. The CDR3 sequence is 11 residues long. This chain's CDR3 is CASSLDNEQYF. CDR3 DNA sequence: TGTGCCAGCAGCCTGGACAACGAGCAGTACTTC.

This clone was seen once. The rearrangement links TRBV5-1 to TRBJ2-1, with a tentative D call TRBD2 (6 bases). Germline CDR1 is SGHRS and CDR2 is YFSETQ. The CDR3 loop spans 14 amino acids. V lost 4 bases and J lost 10, with 18 bases in between. This CDR3 is CASSAGTFTGEQFF. The DNA of the CDR3 is TGCGCCAGCAGCGCCGGGACTTTTACGGGGGAGCAGTTCTTC.

The rearrangement links TRBV30 to TRBJ1-5, with D perhaps TRBD1 (5 bases). The CDR3 extends over 14 amino acids. Germline CDR1 and CDR2: GTSNPN and SVGIG (reference sequence). Between the trimmed V and J ends, which lost 2 bases and 2 bases, there was a span of 10 bases. The CDR3 region is CAWSPGLGNQPQHF. In nucleotides, the CDR3 is TGTGCCTGGAGTCCAGGGTTAGGCAATCAGCCCCAGCATTTT.

The chain combines TRBV27 with TRBJ2-7; no firm D call. CDR3 length equals 16 residues. Trimming removed 0 bases at V and 1 base at J, with 13 bases between. Germline lookup yields CDR1 MNHEY and CDR2 SMNVEV (reference sequence). In DNA, the CDR3 is TGTGCCAGCAGTTTATCTTGGCCAGGTGATTCCTACGAGCAGTACTTC. Amino acids: CASSLSWPGDSYEQYF.